This T cell receptor (beta chain) was identified during a study of blood T cell repertoires in COVID-19. Study in general: Sites in the United States, Italy and Spain provided acute and convalescent COVID-19 samples. Sample material is recorded as cDNA or gDNA derived from T cells, B-cell-depleted T cells, or PBMCs.

In the authors' methods: Nucleated cell number was recorded as an estimate derived from reference gene primer amplification. Method: immunoSEQ multiplex PCR; TCRdb's copy keeps in-frame clones and lacks some. D and trimming were read from the DNA, whereas the V and J calls and clone size are those reported in that table. The profile shows around 700,000 clones, more than 80% of them singletons. Comment on this clone: A read error may account for a junction end that differs from germline.

This CDR3 has 11 residues. The source material was peripheral blood. The gene calls are TRBV12-3 or TRBV12-4 and TRBJ2-1; 7 bases line up with TRBD2. This receptor was obtained from a woman under 30 with acute or convalescent COVID-19. CDR3 DNA sequence: TGTGCCAGCAGAACCGGGACTAACCGTATCTTC. Translating it yields CASRTGTNRIF.